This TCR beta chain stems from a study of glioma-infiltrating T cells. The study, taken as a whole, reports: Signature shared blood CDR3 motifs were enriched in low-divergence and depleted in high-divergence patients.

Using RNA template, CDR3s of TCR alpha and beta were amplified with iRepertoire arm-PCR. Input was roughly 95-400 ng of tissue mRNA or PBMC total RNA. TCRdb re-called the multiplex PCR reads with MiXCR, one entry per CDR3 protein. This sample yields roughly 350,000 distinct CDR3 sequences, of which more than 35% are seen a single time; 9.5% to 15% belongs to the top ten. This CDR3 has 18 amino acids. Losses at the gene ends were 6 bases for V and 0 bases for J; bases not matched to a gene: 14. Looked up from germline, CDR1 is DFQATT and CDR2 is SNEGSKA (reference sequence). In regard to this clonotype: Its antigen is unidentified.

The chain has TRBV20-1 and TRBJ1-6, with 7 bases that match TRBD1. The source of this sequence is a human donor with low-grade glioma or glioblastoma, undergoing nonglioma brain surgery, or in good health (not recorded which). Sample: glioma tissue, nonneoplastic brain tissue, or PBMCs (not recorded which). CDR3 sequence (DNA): TGCAGTGCAACAGGGGCCTCGCTCTACGGCTCCTATAATTCACCCCTCCACTTT. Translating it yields CSATGASLYGSYNSPLHF.